These T cell receptor beta chains were read from a single sample in a study of blood T cells in healthy people across ages. Each CDR3 protein gets one entry after TCRdb re-called the 5' RACE reads with MiXCR. This table holds roughly 800,000 distinct CDR3 sequences, around 36% found once. Material for sequencing was blood. Source of these receptors: a man aged 18 to 30 in good health. The CDR3 runs from the conserved cysteine through the conserved F or W. Size tells how often a clone was seen (once, few, many) or the class of an expanded clone, and some rows leave it out.

size: -
V: TRBV5-8
CDR3: CASSLHRGSDTQYF

size: -
V: TRBV5-5
CDR3: CASSLGNRGADTQYF

size: -
V: TRBV20-1
CDR3: CSAGPPTGDETQYF

size: few
V: TRBV2
CDR3: CASKSGQAKNIQYF

size: few
V: TRBV12-3/TRBV12-4
CDR3: CASTSEAFPNSPLHF

size: -
V: TRBV6-1
CDR3: CASSDAGTGVTDTQYF

size: -
V: TRBV20-1
CDR3: CSASRRALNEQYF

size: -
V: TRBV7-2
CDR3: CASSSLPGRGENLFF

size: few
V: TRBV18
CDR3: CASSPGAPTSTDTQYF

size: -
V: TRBV11-2
CDR3: CASSANTDRNEQFF

size: many
V: TRBV15
CDR3: CATSRDLGTGNTEAFF

size: -
V: TRBV12-3/TRBV12-4
CDR3: CASSSGDEDTQYF

size: -
V: TRBV2
CDR3: CASERALEAFF

size: -
V: TRBV5-1
CDR3: CASSLDRGLDEQFF

size: -
V: TRBV12-3/TRBV12-4
CDR3: CASTTGTGHHEQYF

size: -
V: TRBV3-1
CDR3: CASSQDGGGSSYTF